A single sample is the source of the 2 T cell receptor beta chains below, sequenced in a study of blood T cell repertoires in COVID-19. Using immunoSEQ multiplex PCR, the repertoire was profiled, and TCRdb retains in-frame clones only, with some absent. The table lists about 280,000 clones, roughly 90% of them singletons. Source material: PBMCs or T cells enriched from blood (not recorded which). These receptors were collected from a man in his forties or fifties who had been exposed to COVID-19.

The J gene is TRBJ2-7, the V gene TRBV4-2; TRBD1 matches at 8 bases. This CDR3 contains 16 residues. Trimming at V came to 1 base and at J to 6 bases, leaving 11 bases not matched to a gene. CDR1 and CDR2 from the germline V gene are LGHNA and YNFKEQ. CDR3 residues: CASSQVVGTGVSEQYF. CDR3 nucleotides: TGTGCCAGCAGCCAAGTGGTCGGGACAGGAGTCTCCGAGCAGTACTTC.

The rearrangement links TRBV5-1 to TRBJ2-7; possibly TRBD2 for D (5 bases). Germline V lookup: CDR1 SGHRS, CDR2 YFSETQ. Between the trimmed V and J ends, which lost 2 bases and 6 bases, there was a span of 18 bases. The CDR3 consists of 15 residues. The CDR3 loop is CASSFAGVALTEQYF. CDR3 nucleotide sequence: TGCGCCAGCAGCTTCGCGGGCGTAGCCCTTACCGAGCAGTACTTC.